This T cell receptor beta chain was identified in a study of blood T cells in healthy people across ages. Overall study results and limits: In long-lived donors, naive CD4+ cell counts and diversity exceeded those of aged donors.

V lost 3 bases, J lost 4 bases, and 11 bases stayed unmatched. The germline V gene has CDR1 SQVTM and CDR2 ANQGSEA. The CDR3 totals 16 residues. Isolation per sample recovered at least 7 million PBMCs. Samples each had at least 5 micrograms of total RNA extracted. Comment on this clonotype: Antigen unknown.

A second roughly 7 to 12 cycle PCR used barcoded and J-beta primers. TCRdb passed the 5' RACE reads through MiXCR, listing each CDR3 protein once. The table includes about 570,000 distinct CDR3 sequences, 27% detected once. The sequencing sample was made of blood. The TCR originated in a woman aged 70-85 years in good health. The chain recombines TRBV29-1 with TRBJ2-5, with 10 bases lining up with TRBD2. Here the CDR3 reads CSVEGSASGGGETQYF. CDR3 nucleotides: TGCAGCGTTGAGGGTTCGGCTAGCGGGGGTGGAGAGACCCAGTACTTC.